Sequencing of this T cell receptor (beta chain) was carried out in a study of control samples from healthy donors and cancer patients. The V gene end was trimmed by 4 bases and the J gene end by 2 bases; junction bases not matched to a gene: 5. Germline V CDR1 and CDR2: SGHVS, FQNEAQ. The CDR3 totals 16 residues. Profiling relied on immunoSEQ multiplex PCR, and the TCRdb table lists in-frame clones only, not all of them. The sample shows approximately 99,000 clones, 82% of them seen only once. This rearrangement joins TRBV7-8 to TRBJ1-3, with 10 bases fitting TRBD1. The source material was blood. The source is a man aged 18-30 years in good health. The CDR3 loop is CASSSTGGVAGNTIYF. In DNA form, the CDR3 reads TGTGCCAGCAGCTCGACAGGGGGCGTAGCTGGAAACACCATATATTTT.